This section outlines one T cell receptor beta chain sequence together with its context. The entry originates in a study of a mutant IDH1 vaccine in newly diagnosed glioma. The wider study: The sex distribution of treated patients was 62.5% male and around 40% female, with a mean age of around 40 years.

Germline lookup yields CDR1 LNHDA and CDR2 SQIVND (reference sequence). With 5 bases removed from V and 0 bases from J, the gap between germline ends came to 18 bases. The CDR3 covers 17 residues. Sequencing used immunoSEQ multiplex PCR; TCRdb keeps in-frame clones, though not all of them. The sample yields about 69,000 clones, 80% to 90% seen once. Time point denoted: baseline, week 1 (first vaccination visit). Noted treatment: pre-vaccination baseline after standard-of-care therapy. This chain connects TRBV19 to TRBJ2-3, with D perhaps TRBD1 (6 bases). The input for sequencing was PBMCs, taken from a glioma patient treated with radiotherapy, temozolomide or both. The TCR was taken from a man aged 30 to 39 with glioma. The CDR3 region has the DNA TGTGCCAGTAGTGACGGTTTGGGACACTTTAGCACAGATACGCAGTATTTT. It yields the protein CASSDGLGHFSTDTQYF. The complete variable domain, with remaining parts taken from reference TRBV19 and TRBJ2-3, reads DGGITQSPKYLFRKEGQNVTLSCEQNLNHDAMYWYRQDPGQGLRLIYYSQIVNDFQKGDIAEGYSVSREKKESFPLTVTSAQKNPTAFYLCASSDGLGHFSTDTQYFGPGTRLTVL.